These 25 T cell receptor beta chains were all obtained from the same sample, sequenced in a study of glioma-infiltrating T cells after dendritic cell vaccination. The repertoire was sequenced with immunoSEQ multiplex PCR; TCRdb's copy has only in-frame clones and lacks some. This table holds 20,000 to 30,000 clones, over 85% found once. Documented time point: after dendritic cell vaccination, including at tumor progression/relapse. Sequencing was performed on blood, taken after dendritic cell vaccination. The receptors originated from a human donor with glioblastoma.

In this sample, this clone turned up a few times. The chain recombines TRBV30 with TRBJ2-7; TRBD1 matches 7 bases. CDR3 length: 13 amino acids. Germline loops: CDR1 GTSNPN, CDR2 SVGIG (reference sequence). V lost 1 base to trimming and J lost 1 base; unmatched junction nucleotides: 1. The CDR3 nucleotides are TGTGCCTGGAGTGGGACAGGTTCCTACGAGCAGTACTTC. It yields the protein CAWSGTGSYEQYF. Using reference TRBV30 and TRBJ2-7 for the parts outside the CDR3, the full variable domain is SQTIHQWPATLVQPVGSPLSLECTVEGTSNPNLYWYRQAAGRGLQLLFYSVGIGQISSEVPQNLSASRPQDRQFILSSKKLLLSDSGFYLCAWSGTGSYEQYFGPGTRLTVT.

With respect to this clone: The junction does not match germline at one end; this may be a read error. Other DNA sequences from this sample encode an identical CDR3 as well. V usage is TRBV27 and J usage is TRBJ1-6; perhaps TRBD1 as D (5 bases). The CDR3 runs to 16 residues. Germline CDR1 MNHEY, CDR2 SMNVEV (reference sequence). Here the CDR3 reads CASSLNGGSRNSPLHF. As DNA, the CDR3 is TGTGCCAGCAGTTTAAATGGGGGGTCTCGGAATTCCCCCCTCCACTTT.

The rearrangement joins TRBV19 to TRBJ2-1, with D possibly TRBD1 on 6 matching bases. Per germline, CDR1 LNHDA and CDR2 SQIVND (reference sequence). V was shortened by 1 base and J by 4 bases, with 11 bases between the two germline ends. CDR3 length: 15 amino acids. In DNA, the CDR3 is TGTGCCAGTAGTATAGGACAGGTAATATACAATGAGCAGTTCTTC. Amino acid sequence: CASSIGQVIYNEQFF.

This chain links TRBV7-9 with TRBJ2-7; D possibly corresponds to TRBD2 (6 bases). The CDR3 totals 14 residues. Germline loops: CDR1 SEHNR, CDR2 FQNEAQ (reference sequence). Trimming pared 1 base from V and 3 bases from J, leaving 10 bases between. The DNA of the CDR3 is TGTGCCAGCAGCTTAGGAGAGGGAGGCTACGAGCAGTACTTC. Translating it yields CASSLGEGGYEQYF.

A note on this clone: The sample has other DNA sequences that encode this CDR3 too. The chain couples TRBV18 to TRBJ1-6; 8 nucleotides match TRBD1. With 3 bases clipped from V and 0 bases from J, the junction kept 16 bases outside the gene matches. The CDR3 runs 21 residues. The germline V gene encodes CDR1 KGHSH and CDR2 LQKENI. CDR3 sequence: CASSPTPGQVDWSSYNSPLHF. The CDR3 DNA reads TGTGCCAGCTCACCTACACCGGGACAGGTAGATTGGAGCTCCTATAATTCACCCCTCCACTTT.

The chain carries TRBV13 and TRBJ2-3; D may be TRBD2 (5 bases). V lost 3 bases, J lost 2 bases, and 9 bases lay in between. The germline V gene encodes CDR1 PRHDT and CDR2 FYEKMQ (reference sequence). This CDR3 is 14 amino acids long. The CDR3 sequence is CASSFGLNTDTQYF. For the CDR3, the DNA is TGTGCCAGCAGCTTCGGACTTAACACAGATACGCAGTATTTT.

The gene calls are TRBV6-1 and TRBJ1-2; 8 nucleotides agree with TRBD1. The ends lost 1 base at V and 6 bases at J; junction bases unmatched: 7. This CDR3 spans 15 amino acids. Germline V gene sequence: CDR1 MNHNS, CDR2 SASEGT. CDR3 region: CASSEGTGTMNGYTF. CDR3 nucleotides: TGTGCCAGCAGTGAAGGGACAGGGACTATGAATGGCTACACCTTC.

The chain carries TRBV7-9 and TRBJ2-1, with TRBD2 matching 13 bases. The CDR3 is 17 amino acids. Germline loops: CDR1 SEHNR, CDR2 FQNEAQ (reference sequence). Unmatched junction bases numbered 4, after V lost 1 base and J lost 4 bases. The CDR3 protein is CASSLETGLAGYNEQFF. The DNA for the CDR3 is TGTGCCAGCAGCTTAGAAACGGGACTAGCGGGATACAATGAGCAGTTCTTC.

The genes are TRBV5-8 and TRBJ2-3; 8 bases map to TRBD1. Germline V gene data show CDR1 as SGHTS and CDR2 as YDEGEE. Unmatched junction bases numbered 6, after V lost 3 bases and J lost 0 bases. The CDR3 contains 16 residues. CDR3 sequence: CASSSGGGVSTDTQYF. DNA for the CDR3: TGTGCCAGCAGCTCAGGGGGCGGGGTAAGCACAGATACGCAGTATTTT.

The V call is TRBV7-9, the J call TRBJ1-1; D is ambiguous. The CDR3 loop spans 15 amino acids. Germline loops: CDR1 SEHNR, CDR2 FQNEAQ (reference sequence). Trimming left V 6 bases short and J 8 bases short, with 22 bases between. The DNA of the CDR3 is TGTGCCAGCAGACCCACAGCGGCCTGGTCTTCGGAAGCTTTCTTT. It yields the protein CASRPTAAWSSEAFF.

The V call is TRBV10-1, the J call TRBJ2-2; 9 bases line up with TRBD1. The CDR3 consists of 14 residues. CDR1 and CDR2 (germline): WNHNN, SYGVQD (reference sequence). V lost 4 bases and J lost 5; bases outside the gene matches: 2. CDR3 bases: TGCGCCAGCAGTGCCGGGACAGGGACCGGGGAGCTGTTTTTT. Translating it yields CASSAGTGTGELFF.

The chain is built from TRBV7-2 and TRBJ1-1; 7 bases line up with TRBD1. With 8 bases clipped from V and 4 bases from J, the junction kept 13 bases outside the gene matches. The germline V gene encodes CDR1 SGHTA and CDR2 FQGNSA. CDR3 length equals 15 residues. CDR3 in amino acids: CASAPDRAYATEAFF. As DNA, the CDR3 is TGTGCCAGCGCCCCCGACAGGGCGTATGCCACTGAAGCTTTCTTT. Filled out from reference TRBV7-2 and TRBJ1-1, the complete variable domain reads GAGVSQSPSNKVTEKGKDVELRCDPISGHTALYWYRQSLGQGLEFLIYFQGNSAPDKSGLPSDRFSAERTGGSVSTLTIQRTQQEDSAVYLCASAPDRAYATEAFFGQGTRLTVV.

This chain links TRBV5-1 with TRBJ2-1, with TRBD2 matching over 7 bases. The germline V gene has CDR1 SGHRS and CDR2 YFSETQ. Losses at the gene ends were 4 bases for V and 4 bases for J; bases not matched to a gene: 5. The CDR3 extends over 14 amino acids. The CDR3 bases are TGCGCCAGCAGCATTGGGGGGGGGTACAATGAGCAGTTCTTC. This gives the protein CASSIGGGYNEQFF.

The chain is built from TRBV18 and TRBJ1-1; D might be TRBD1 (6 bases). Germline loops: CDR1 KGHSH, CDR2 LQKENI. V was clipped by 3 bases and J by 8 bases, with 16 bases between them. The CDR3 totals 14 residues. CDR3 sequence reads: CASSPPAGVWEAFF. In DNA, the CDR3 is TGTGCCAGCTCACCCCCGGCAGGGGTTTGGGAAGCTTTCTTT.

The chain couples TRBV5-1 to TRBJ2-7; D unresolved. Germline V gives CDR1 SGHRS, CDR2 YFSETQ. V was trimmed by 0 bases and J by 0 bases, leaving 7 bases between them. This CDR3 is 14 amino acids long. The CDR3 nucleotides are TGCGCCAGCAGCTTGGCCAGAAGCTCCTACGAGCAGTACTTC. The encoded protein is CASSLARSSYEQYF.

The V and J genes are TRBV19 and TRBJ1-6; possible D gene TRBD1, 6 bases. V lost 5 bases and J 10 bases, leaving 24 bases between the germline ends. The CDR3 sequence is 17 residues long. Germline-derived CDR1 and CDR2 are LNHDA and SQIVND (reference sequence). CDR3 in amino acids: CASSPMDSRDWTSPLHF. CDR3 in DNA: TGTGCCAGTAGTCCCATGGACAGCCGCGACTGGACCTCACCCCTCCACTTT. The variable domain in full, with the rest retrieved from reference TRBV19 and TRBJ1-6, is DGGITQSPKYLFRKEGQNVTLSCEQNLNHDAMYWYRQDPGQGLRLIYYSQIVNDFQKGDIAEGYSVSREKKESFPLTVTSAQKNPTAFYLCASSPMDSRDWTSPLHFGNGTRLTVT.

The rearrangement links TRBV21-1 to TRBJ2-7; TRBD2, the table's D call, was not compared with the DNA. TRBV21-1 is classified as a pseudogene. This CDR3 contains 23 residues. CDR3 sequence: CASSKTPVGLAGGPKGETYEQYF. Written as DNA, the CDR3 is TGTGCCAGCAGCAAAACCCCAGTGGGACTAGCGGGGGGGCCAAAGGGTGAGACCTACGAGCAGTACTTC.

This sequence joins TRBV11-2 and TRBJ2-3; D gene uncertain. Between the trimmed V and J ends, which lost 1 base and 2 bases, there was a span of 4 bases. The CDR3 is 13 residues long. Germline V CDR1 and CDR2: SGHAT, FQNNGV. CDR3: CASSLGYTDTQYF. The CDR3 DNA reads as TGTGCCAGCAGCTTAGGTTACACAGATACGCAGTATTTT.

This clone was seen a single time. The V gene is TRBV5-1, the J gene TRBJ1-2; D is undetermined. Per the germline V gene, CDR1 is SGHRS and CDR2 is YFSETQ. The ends were cut back, 4 bases at V and 0 bases at J, with 10 bases in the middle. CDR3 length equals 14 residues. The CDR3 bases are TGCGCCAGCAGCCCCGGGGTAGCTAACTATGGCTACACCTTC. This sequence encodes CASSPGVANYGYTF.

The J gene is TRBJ1-6, the V gene TRBV4-1; 7 bases align to TRBD1. The CDR3 totals 15 residues. Germline V gene sequence: CDR1 MGHRA, CDR2 YSYEKL. Trimming removed 7 bases from V and 7 bases from J; junction bases left unmatched: 10. CDR3 bases: TGCGCCAGCACCCTACGCCCGGGACAGAATTCACCCCTCCACTTT. This encodes CASTLRPGQNSPLHF.

CDR3 in DNA: TGTGCCAGCACCCTGACTAGCGGGGGGTCGGGCGCAGATACGCAGTATTTT. Its protein product is CASTLTSGGSGADTQYF. The chain joins TRBV7-2 to TRBJ2-3, with 13 bases that match TRBD2. The germline V gene has CDR1 SGHTA and CDR2 FQGNSA. Trimming at V came to 7 bases and at J to 4 bases, leaving 11 bases not matched to a gene. The CDR3 covers 17 residues.

The rearrangement uses TRBV5-1 and TRBJ2-7; no firm D call. Per germline, CDR1 SGHRS and CDR2 YFSETQ. The V end lost 2 bases, the J end lost 5 bases, and 8 bases lay between the germline ends. The CDR3 contains 12 residues. Written as DNA, the CDR3 is TGCGCCAGCAGCTTAACAGTCCACGAGCAGTACTTC. Its protein product is CASSLTVHEQYF.

This chain uses TRBV2 with TRBJ2-5; the match to TRBD2 covers 10 bases. The CDR3 has 17 amino acids. V dropped 6 bases and J dropped 5; count of bases not matched to a gene: 15. Germline CDR1 reads SNHLY; CDR2 reads FYNNEI. CDR3 sequence: CASSSPHQRGGGETQYF. CDR3 sequence (DNA): TGTGCCAGCAGCTCTCCCCACCAGCGGGGGGGCGGGGAGACCCAGTACTTC.

This clone was detected once. This chain joins TRBV6-6 and TRBJ2-5; 9 bases line up with TRBD1. The end of the DNA aligns better with TRBJ2-7, so the J call may be wrong. CDR3 length: 13 residues. Germline values: CDR1 MNHNY, CDR2 SVGAGI (reference sequence). CDR3 sequence (DNA): TGTGCCAGCATTGGACAGGGGTCCTACGAGCAGTACTTC. Translation gives CASIGQGSYEQYF.

The rearrangement joins TRBV19 to TRBJ1-3; D not certain. Germline assignment: CDR1 LNHDA and CDR2 SQIVND (reference sequence). The CDR3 length is 16 residues. The ends were cut back, 3 bases at V and 0 bases at J, with 12 bases in the middle. The CDR3 DNA reads as TGTGCCAGTAGTATTCCCGCAGCGAGCTCTGGAAACACCATATATTTT. It codes for CASSIPAASSGNTIYF.